The source of this T cell receptor beta chain is a study of T cell repertoires in cytomegalovirus infection. TCRdb recomputed calls from the reads with MiXCR, one row per CDR3 protein. Of about 180,000 distinct CDR3 sequences in the sample, around an eighth were seen once. This CDR3 contains 12 residues. Germline values: CDR1 SEHNR, CDR2 FQNEAQ (reference sequence). With 2 bases removed from V and 6 bases from J, the gap between germline ends came to 8 bases. This clonotype has ten or more counts. Sequencing was performed on PBMCs. The chain combines TRBV7-9 with TRBJ2-7; maybe TRBD1 (5 bases). The receptor comes from a human donor in good health (CMV status not recorded). Some clones in this sample may be carry-over from other donors' samples. The CDR3 sequence: CASSLQTAEQYF. CDR3 sequence (DNA): TGTGCCAGCAGCTTACAGACAGCCGAGCAGTACTTC.